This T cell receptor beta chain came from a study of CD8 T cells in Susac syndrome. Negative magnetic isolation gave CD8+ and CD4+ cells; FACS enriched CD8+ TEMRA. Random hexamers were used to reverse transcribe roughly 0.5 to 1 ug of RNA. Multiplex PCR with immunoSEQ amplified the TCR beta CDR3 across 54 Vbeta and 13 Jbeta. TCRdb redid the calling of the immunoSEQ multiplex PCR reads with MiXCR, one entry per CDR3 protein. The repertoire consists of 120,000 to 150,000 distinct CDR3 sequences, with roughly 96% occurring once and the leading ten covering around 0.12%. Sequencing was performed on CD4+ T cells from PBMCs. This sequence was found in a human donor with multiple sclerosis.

CDR3 in DNA: TGTGCCAGCAGCCAAGCTGGTTCCTCGCCTTATGGCTACACCTTC. This sequence encodes CASSQAGSSPYGYTF. The V and J genes are TRBV4-2 and TRBJ1-2; D gene uncertain. CDR3 length: 15 amino acids. V was trimmed by 1 base and J by 5 bases, leaving 14 bases between them. CDR1 is LGHNA and CDR2 is YNFKEQ in the germline V gene.